This T cell receptor (beta chain) emerged from a study of Graves' ophthalmopathy and Graves' hyperthyroidism. Beta-chain TCR CDR3 regions were amplified from RNA transcripts. RT-PCR in the first round used HTBI primers; a second-round multiplex PCR followed. From the multiplex PCR reads, TCRdb called clonotypes with MiXCR, one entry per CDR3 protein. Counted here are some 1.1 million distinct CDR3 sequences, about 38% occurring once; the ten biggest clones make up 11%. This clonotype was seen many times. Trimming shortened V by 7 bases and J by 0 bases, and 9 bases separated the two germline ends. This CDR3 is built from 13 residues. The germline gives CDR1 LNHDA, CDR2 SQIVND (reference sequence).

This clonotype was sampled from an adult man with Graves' hyperthyroidism. The J gene is TRBJ1-1, the V gene TRBV19, with D uncertain. The sequencing input was peripheral blood or thyroid tissue (not recorded which). CDR3 DNA: TGTGCCAGTAACCAAGGGATGAACACTGAAGCTTTCTTT. Its protein product is CASNQGMNTEAFF.